This T cell receptor beta chain stems from a study of blood T cell repertoires in COVID-19. Overall study: Collection of acute and convalescent COVID-19 samples took place in the United States, Italy and Spain. Sample material is recorded as cDNA or gDNA derived from T cells, B-cell-depleted T cells, or PBMCs.

Trimming shortened V by 4 bases and J by 0 bases, and 9 bases separated the two germline ends. CDR1 MNHEY and CDR2 SMNVEV come from the germline V gene (reference sequence). There are 14 residues in the CDR3. Per the study methods: How many nucleated cells were present was estimated from reference gene primer amplification. TCRdb keeps only in-frame clones here, not all; method: immunoSEQ multiplex PCR. Clone size and the V and J calls come from that table; the DNA yielded D and trimming. This table has more than 250,000 clones, around 88% appearing once. Sample: PBMCs or T cells enriched from blood (not recorded which). The chain combines TRBV27 with TRBJ1-1; TRBD1 might be the D (6 bases). The receptor was isolated from a woman in her 40s with acute COVID-19. CDR3 in DNA: TGTGCCAGCAGTTCCAGGGGCTTGAACACTGAAGCTTTCTTT. Translation: CASSSRGLNTEAFF.